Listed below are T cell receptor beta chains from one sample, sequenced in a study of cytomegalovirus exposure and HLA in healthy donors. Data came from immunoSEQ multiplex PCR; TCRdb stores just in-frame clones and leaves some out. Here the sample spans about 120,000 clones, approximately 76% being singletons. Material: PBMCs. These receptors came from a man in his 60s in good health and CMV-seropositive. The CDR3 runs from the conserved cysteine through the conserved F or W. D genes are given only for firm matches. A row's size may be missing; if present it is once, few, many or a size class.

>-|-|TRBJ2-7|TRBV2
CASLDRGGISYEQYF
TGTGCCAGCCTGGACCGGGGCGGGATCTCCTACGAGCAGTACTTC
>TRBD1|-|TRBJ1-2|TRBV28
CASSFYRDRNYGYTF
TGTGCCAGCAGTTTCTACCGGGACAGAAACTATGGCTACACCTTC
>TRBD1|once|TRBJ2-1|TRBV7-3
CASSPGQERYNEQFF
TGTGCCAGCAGCCCGGGACAGGAGAGATACAATGAGCAGTTCTTC
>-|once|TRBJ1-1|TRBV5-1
CASSLRGTEAFF
TGCGCCAGCAGCTTACGGGGGACTGAAGCTTTCTTT
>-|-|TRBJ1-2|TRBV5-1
CASSLPGDYGYTF
TGCGCCAGCAGCTTGCCGGGAGACTATGGCTACACCTTC
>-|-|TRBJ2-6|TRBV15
CATSRDPDRPGANGLTF
TGTGCCACCAGCAGGGACCCGGACAGACCTGGGGCCAACGGCCTGACTTTC
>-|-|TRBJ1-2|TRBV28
CASSLTGYGYTF
TGTGCCAGCAGTTTGACGGGCTATGGCTACACCTTC
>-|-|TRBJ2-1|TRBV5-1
CASSLPVGEDEQFF
TGCGCCAGCAGCTTGCCGGTGGGGGAGGATGAGCAGTTCTTC
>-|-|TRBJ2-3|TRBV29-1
CSATSREHWGPSTDTQYF
TGCAGCGCCACGAGCCGGGAGCATTGGGGCCCTAGCACAGATACGCAGTATTTT
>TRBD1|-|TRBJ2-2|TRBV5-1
CASRNRTGDTGELFF
TGCGCCAGCAGGAACAGGACAGGAGACACCGGGGAGCTGTTTTTT
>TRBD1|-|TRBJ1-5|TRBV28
CASSLYSLRDSNQPQHF
TGTGCCAGCAGTTTATATTCCCTTCGGGACAGTAATCAGCCCCAGCATTTT
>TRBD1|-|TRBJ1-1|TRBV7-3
CASSLNRGPVCTEAFF
TGTGCCAGCAGCTTAAACAGGGGGCCTGTCTGCACTGAAGCTTTCTTT
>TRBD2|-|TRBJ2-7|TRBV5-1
CASSWTSGSYEQYF
TGCGCCAGCAGCTGGACTAGCGGTTCCTACGAGCAGTACTTC
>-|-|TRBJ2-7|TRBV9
CASSPAYEQYF
TGTGCCAGCAGCCCCGCCTACGAGCAGTACTTC
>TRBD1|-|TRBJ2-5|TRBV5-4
CASSSAGTGNQETQYF
TGTGCCAGCAGCTCCGCTGGGACAGGGAACCAAGAGACCCAGTACTTC
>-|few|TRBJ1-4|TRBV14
CASSPEKGWEKLFF
TGTGCCAGCAGCCCCGAAAAGGGGTGGGAAAAACTGTTTTTT
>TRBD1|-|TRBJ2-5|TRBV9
CASSPPHRTGGPETQYF
TGTGCCAGCAGCCCTCCCCACAGGACAGGGGGCCCAGAGACCCAGTACTTC
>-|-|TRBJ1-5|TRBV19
CASVGGGYSNQPQHF
TGTGCGTCGGTGGGGGGTGGATATAGCAATCAGCCCCAGCATTTT
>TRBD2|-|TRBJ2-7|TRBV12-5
CASTGGSYEQYF
TGTGCTAGTACCGGGGGGTCCTACGAGCAGTACTTC
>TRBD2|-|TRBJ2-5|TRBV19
CASSKSSGVRGETQYF
TGTGCCAGTAGTAAATCTAGCGGGGTTCGGGGAGAGACCCAGTACTTC
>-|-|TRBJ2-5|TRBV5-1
CASSTGQLTGETQYF
TGCGCCAGCAGCACCGGACAGCTGACCGGAGAGACCCAGTACTTC
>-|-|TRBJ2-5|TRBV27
CASSSRAETQYF
TGTGCCAGCAGTTCCAGGGCTGAGACCCAGTACTTC
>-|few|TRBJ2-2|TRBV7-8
CATLRIRVSNTGELFF
TGTGCGACCCTTCGGATCCGGGTATCGAACACCGGGGAGCTGTTTTTT
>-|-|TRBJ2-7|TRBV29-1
CSADEQYF
TGCAGCGCCGACGAGCAGTACTTC
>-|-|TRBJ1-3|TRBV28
CASLPGGSSGNTIYF
TGTGCCAGCCTCCCGGGGGGTAGCTCTGGAAACACCATATATTTT
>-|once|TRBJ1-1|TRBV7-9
CASSLTVAGQGNTEAFF
TGTGCCAGCAGCTTAACGGTGGCTGGGCAGGGGAACACTGAAGCTTTCTTT
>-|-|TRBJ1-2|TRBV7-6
CASSSGPGTYGYTF
TGTGCCAGCAGCTCAGGCCCAGGGACATATGGCTACACCTTC
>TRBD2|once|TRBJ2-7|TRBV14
CASSRFSGRSLTKVEQYF
TGTGCCAGCAGCCGTTTTAGCGGGAGGTCCCTTACGAAGGTCGAGCAGTACTTC
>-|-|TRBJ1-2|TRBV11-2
CASSQGQRCTF
TGTGCCAGCAGCCAAGGACAGCGCTGCACCTTC
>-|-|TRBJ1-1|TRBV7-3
CASSLSIRDTEAFF
TGTGCCAGCAGCTTGTCAATCCGGGACACTGAAGCTTTCTTT
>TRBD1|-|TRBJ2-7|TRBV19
CASSIWTGDNGQYF
TGTGCCAGTAGTATCTGGACAGGGGATAACGGGCAGTACTTC
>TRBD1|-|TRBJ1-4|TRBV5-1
CASSPGTGLNEKLFF
TGCGCCAGCAGCCCCGGGACAGGCCTTAATGAAAAACTGTTTTTT
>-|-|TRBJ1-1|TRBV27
CASRRHQGWVMNTEAFF
TGTGCCAGCAGACGCCATCAGGGGTGGGTGATGAACACTGAAGCTTTCTTT
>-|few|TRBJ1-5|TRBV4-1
CASSQDLVPSRSSGRGNQPQHF
TGCGCCAGCAGCCAAGATCTAGTACCCAGCCGGTCCTCTGGCCGTGGCAATCAGCCCCAGCATTTT
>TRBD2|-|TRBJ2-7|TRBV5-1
CASSLGDSGRGSIEQYF
TGCGCCAGCAGCTTGGGGGATAGCGGGAGAGGTAGTATCGAGCAGTACTTC
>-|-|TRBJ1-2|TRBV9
CASSEAGQYGYTF
TGTGCCAGCAGCGAGGCAGGTCAATACGGCTACACCTTC
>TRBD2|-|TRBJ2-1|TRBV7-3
CASSFQREGHEQFF
TGTGCCAGCAGCTTCCAGCGGGAGGGGCATGAGCAGTTCTTC
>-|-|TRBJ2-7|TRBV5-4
CASSPGRTYEQYF
TGTGCCAGCAGCCCAGGGCGAACCTACGAGCAGTACTTC
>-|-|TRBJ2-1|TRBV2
CASRNFEEQFF
TGTGCCAGCAGGAACTTCGAGGAGCAGTTCTTC
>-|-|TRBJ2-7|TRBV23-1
CASSQLRQNYEQYF
TGCGCCAGCAGTCAATTGAGGCAGAACTACGAGCAGTACTTC
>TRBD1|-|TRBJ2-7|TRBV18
CATGTGNYEQYF
TGTGCCACCGGGACAGGGAACTACGAGCAGTACTTC
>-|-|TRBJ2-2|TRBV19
CASRGLDRANTGELFF
TGTGCCAGTAGGGGGCTGGACCGCGCGAACACCGGGGAGCTGTTTTTT
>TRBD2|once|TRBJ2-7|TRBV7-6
CASSRNLAGGFHEQYF
TGTGCCAGCAGCCGGAATCTAGCGGGGGGTTTCCACGAGCAGTACTTC
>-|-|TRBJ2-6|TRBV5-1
CASSLGQGNTGANVLTF
TGCGCCAGCAGCTTGGGTCAGGGAAATACTGGGGCCAACGTCCTGACTTTC
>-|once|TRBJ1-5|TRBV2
CASSEMGLTRQPQHF
TGTGCCAGCAGTGAAATGGGGCTAACGAGGCAGCCCCAGCATTTT
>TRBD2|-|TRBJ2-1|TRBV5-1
CASSLGPLAGVLDEQFF
TGCGCCAGCAGCTTGGGTCCCCTAGCGGGAGTTTTGGATGAGCAGTTCTTC
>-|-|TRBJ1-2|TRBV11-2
CASSLDLVTGVHGYTF
TGTGCCAGCAGCTTAGACCTTGTTACGGGGGTGCATGGCTACACCTTC
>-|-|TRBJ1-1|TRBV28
CASLGTPNTEAFF
TGTGCCTCATTGGGGACACCCAACACTGAAGCTTTCTTT
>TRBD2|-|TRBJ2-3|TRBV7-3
CASSPGLAGPDTQYF
TGTGCCAGCAGCCCCGGACTAGCGGGGCCAGATACGCAGTATTTT
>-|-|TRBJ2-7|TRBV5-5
CASSQTSGPGASYEQYF
TGTGCCAGCAGCCAGACCTCCGGGCCAGGGGCATCCTACGAGCAGTACTTC
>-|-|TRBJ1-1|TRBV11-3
CASSSTGTTEAFF
TGTGCCAGCAGCTCTACAGGGACCACTGAAGCTTTCTTT
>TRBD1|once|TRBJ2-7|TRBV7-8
CASSTRRWTGDSSYEQYF
TGTGCCAGCAGCACCCGTAGATGGACAGGGGATTCCTCCTACGAGCAGTACTTC
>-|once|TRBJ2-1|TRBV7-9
CASSLGGRVSNEQFF
TGTGCCAGCAGCTTAGGCGGTCGGGTATCGAATGAGCAGTTCTTC
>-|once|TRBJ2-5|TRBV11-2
CASSPRGGGGPEETQYF
TGTGCCAGCAGCCCAAGAGGGGGGGGAGGGCCCGAGGAGACCCAGTACTTC